The source of this T cell receptor beta chain is a study of blood T cell repertoires in COVID-19 (dated by TCRdb to between 2020 and 2021). Context from the whole study: Samples from collaborators originated in the United States, Italy and Spain and spanned both the acute and convalescent phases of COVID-19. HLA class I and class II types, where available, came from metadata supplied by the sample provider rather than from assay-based typing. A de-identified subject ID, COVID-19 status, age in years and sex were almost always included in the sample metadata. The repertoires were released in a freely available public database meant as a resource for research on the immune response to SARS-CoV-2. The samples were drawn from the first 160 participants of the ongoing ImmuneRACE study and from some 1,300 subjects provided by 6 global collaborators. The prospective study material was composed of cDNA or gDNA derived from T cells, B-cell-depleted T cells, or PBMCs. Deeply sampled blood TCRbeta repertoires from subjects exposed to, actively infected with, or recovered from COVID-19 were included in the dataset.

The research as a whole found: How much clinical and demographic metadata was included differed by source and by participant, and the metadata was provided uncurated.

Points on this clone: Its binding antigen is unknown. No much larger clonotype is one base removed from it; base qualities were not supplied.

Collaborating institutions collected whole blood in K2EDTA tubes following their own protocols. Collaborator samples were shipped for TCRbeta analysis as frozen whole blood, isolated PBMCs, or DNA extracted from either sample type. TCRbeta CDR3 regions were amplified from genomic DNA using the immunoSEQ Assay, a bias-controlled multiplex PCR. Per the source publication's procedure: The number of nucleated cells in each sample was estimated from the amplification of reference gene primers within the assay. To quantify the absolute abundance of each unique TCRbeta CDR3 rearrangement, sequence reads were collapsed and filtered. For each sample, productive Simpson clonality was calculated as the square root of Simpson's diversity index over productive rearrangements. Here the immuneACCESS table is served through TCRdb, limited to in-frame sequences with V and J called. Missing clones are a known gap in these copies; in checked studies unresolved V genes cover under half, and the rest lacks a known reason. That table is the source of V, J and clone size, and D and trimming were worked out from the DNA. For this sample there are about 130,000 clones; about 89% appear just once. In total, the top ten clones hold around 18% of the sample.

The CDR3 covers 16 residues, taking in both the cysteine and the phenylalanine. Just the 48-base CDR3 DNA is kept, in frame starting at base 1. V is shortened by 4 bases, J by 5 bases, and the region joining them spans 19 bases. From a lookup of the germline V gene (reference sequence), CDR1 and CDR2 are SGHNT and YYREEE. The TCR sequence derives from a man aged 50-59 years with active or convalescent COVID-19. The chain couples TRBV5-4 to TRBJ2-1, with the D gene uncertain. What was sequenced was peripheral blood. The nucleotide sequence reads as follows: TGTGCCAGCAGCCCAACCCCTCACCGGGTAAACAATGAGCAGTTCTTC. This encodes CASSPTPHRVNNEQFF.